Given below is one T cell receptor beta chain in context. The data originate from a study of blood T cell repertoires in COVID-19. Study summary: Acute and convalescent COVID-19 samples came from the United States, Italy and Spain. PBMCs, B-cell-depleted T cells, or T cells provided the cDNA or gDNA that made up the material.

Unmatched junction bases numbered 9, after V lost 0 bases and J lost 5 bases. Per germline, CDR1 PRHDT and CDR2 FYEKMQ (reference sequence). The CDR3 is made up of 18 amino acids. Original handling: Amplifying reference gene primers gave estimates of nucleated cell counts. Here immunoSEQ multiplex PCR was the method, and the copy in TCRdb shows in-frame clones only, minus some. V and J calls and clone size are those listed in that table; D and trimming were worked out from the DNA. Among tens of thousands of clones listed, about 80% were seen once. The chain has TRBV13 and TRBJ2-5; 13 positions match TRBD2. Sequencing was done on a sample of peripheral blood. The sequence was obtained from a man aged 50 or older with active or convalescent COVID-19. DNA for the CDR3: TGTGCCAGCAGCTTAGGCCGAACTAGCGGGGGGGCACGGGAGACCCAGTACTTC. This sequence encodes CASSLGRTSGGARETQYF.